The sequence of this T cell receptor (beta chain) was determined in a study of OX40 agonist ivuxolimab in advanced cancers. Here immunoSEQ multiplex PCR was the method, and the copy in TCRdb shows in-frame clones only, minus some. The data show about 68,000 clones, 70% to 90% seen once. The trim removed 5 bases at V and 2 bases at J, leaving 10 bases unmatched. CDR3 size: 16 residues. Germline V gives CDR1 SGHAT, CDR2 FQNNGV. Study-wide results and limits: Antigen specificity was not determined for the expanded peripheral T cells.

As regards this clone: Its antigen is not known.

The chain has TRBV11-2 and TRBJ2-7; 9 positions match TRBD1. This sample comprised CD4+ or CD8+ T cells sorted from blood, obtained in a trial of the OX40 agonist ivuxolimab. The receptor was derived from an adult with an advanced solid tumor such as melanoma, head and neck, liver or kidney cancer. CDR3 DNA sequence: TGTGCCAGCAGCCGAATTAGGACAGGGGCCCCCTACGAGCAGTACTTC. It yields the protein CASSRIRTGAPYEQYF. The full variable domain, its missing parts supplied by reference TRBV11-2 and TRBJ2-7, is EAGVAQSPRYKIIEKRQSVAFWCNPISGHATLYWYQQILGQGPKLLIQFQNNGVVDDSQLPKDRFSAERLKGVDSTLKIQPAKLEDSAVYLCASSRIRTGAPYEQYFGPGTRLTVT.